Here is one TCR beta chain with its context. Antigen unknown. The record originates from a study of cytomegalovirus exposure and HLA in healthy donors. The trim removed 5 bases at V and 2 bases at J, leaving 9 bases unmatched. This CDR3 is 17 amino acids long. The germline gives CDR1 SGHNT, CDR2 YENEEA. The PCR used 60 Vbeta and 13 Jbeta primers. The repertoire was sequenced with immunoSEQ multiplex PCR; TCRdb's copy has only in-frame clones and lacks some. This sample yields tens of thousands of clones, of which 70% to 80% are seen a single time; roughly 25% belongs to the top ten. Points from the study as a whole: Versus the roughly 700-donor mean, an Asian-associated ancestry cluster reportedly showed fewer N-insertions in a later analysis. In a later analysis, HLA-associated TCR beta chains were more clonally expanded than equally common others. Presence/absence analyses assumed roughly uniform sequencing depth across donors.

The sequenced sample was PBMCs. The sequence derives from a woman aged 50 to 65 in good health and CMV-seropositive. This sequence joins TRBV11-3 and TRBJ2-5; 12 bases are a match to TRBD1. Here the CDR3 reads CASSVGTGGRGQETQYF. In DNA form, the CDR3 reads TGTGCCAGCAGCGTCGGGACAGGGGGCCGGGGACAAGAGACCCAGTACTTC.